A selection of T cell receptor beta chains follows, all from one sample in a study of human T cells and chemical hapten exposure. TCRdb used MiXCR to reprocess the RACE reads, holding one entry per CDR3 protein. The sample yields 130,000 or so distinct CDR3 sequences, more than 7.5% seen once. Sequencing used whole blood. Every receptor here comes from a male donor in good health. Some clones in this sample may be carry-over from other donors' samples. CDR3s include the opening cysteine and the closing phenylalanine or tryptophan. D genes are given only for firm matches. Some rows mark clone size as missing; the rest say once, few, many or name a class of expanded clone.

V,J,size,D,CDR3,DNA
TRBV7-9,TRBJ2-6,few,TRBD2,CASSPGTSGYSGANVLTF,TGTGCCAGCAGCCCCGGGACTAGCGGTTACTCTGGGGCCAACGTCCTGACTTTC
TRBV12-3/TRBV12-4,TRBJ2-4,many,NA,CASSLFEFKNIQYF,TGTGCCAGCAGTTTATTTGAGTTCAAAAACATTCAGTACTTC
TRBV11-2,TRBJ2-3,few,TRBD2,CASSGTSGGANTDTQYF,TGTGCCAGCAGCGGAACTAGCGGGGGGGCAAATACAGATACGCAGTATTTT
TRBV3-1,TRBJ2-2,NA,NA,CASSQGDTGTGELFF,TGTGCCAGCAGCCAGGGGGACACCGGAACCGGGGAGCTGTTTTTT
TRBV7-7,TRBJ2-5,NA,NA,CASSSGRQETQYF,TGTGCCAGCAGCTCGGGCCGACAAGAGACCCAGTACTTC
TRBV6-2/TRBV6-3,TRBJ2-1,many,TRBD2,CASSPLPTLAGGVNEQFF,TGTGCCAGCAGTCCCCTCCCGACCCTAGCGGGAGGGGTTAATGAGCAGTTCTTC
TRBV4-3,TRBJ1-2,NA,TRBD1,CASSQDLSGGQSSGYTF,TGCGCCAGCAGCCAAGATTTGTCAGGGGGCCAGTCAAGTGGCTACACCTTC
TRBV20-1,TRBJ1-1,few,TRBD1,CSATRQGATEAFF,TGCAGTGCTACGAGACAGGGGGCCACTGAAGCTTTCTTT
TRBV19,TRBJ2-3,NA,TRBD2,CASSIEGGVDTQYF,TGTGCCAGTAGTATAGAGGGGGGGGTAGATACGCAGTATTTT
TRBV7-9,TRBJ2-1,NA,TRBD2,CASSHSPGLAGGRSSYNEQFF,TGTGCCAGCAGCCATTCCCCGGGACTAGCGGGGGGGAGGAGCTCCTACAATGAGCAGTTCTTC
TRBV12-3/TRBV12-4,TRBJ1-1,many,TRBD1,CASSPSGDRAMNTEAFF,TGTGCCAGCAGCCCCTCTGGGGACAGGGCCATGAACACTGAAGCTTTCTTT
TRBV7-6,TRBJ2-7,NA,NA,CASSLSLRDEQYF,TGTGCCAGCAGCTTGAGTCTTCGCGACGAGCAGTACTTC
TRBV20-1,TRBJ1-1,few,NA,CSASRGLNTEAFF,TGCAGTGCTAGCAGGGGCTTGAACACTGAAGCTTTCTTT
TRBV19,TRBJ2-1,NA,NA,CASSMGLSVGNEQFF,TGTGCCAGTAGTATGGGGCTCTCCGTTGGGAATGAGCAGTTCTTC
TRBV18,TRBJ1-5,few,NA,CASTLTENQPQHF,TGTGCCAGCACTCTGACAGAGAATCAGCCCCAGCATTTT
TRBV6-6,TRBJ2-7,many,TRBD2,CASSHRAGGPHRVNEQYF,TGTGCCAGCAGTCATCGAGCGGGAGGGCCCCATCGAGTTAACGAGCAGTACTTC
TRBV29-1,TRBJ1-1,many,NA,CSVEVLENTEAFF,TGCAGCGTTGAAGTTCTTGAGAACACTGAAGCTTTCTTT
TRBV29-1,TRBJ2-3,NA,TRBD2,CSVGTSGTDTQYF,TGCAGCGTTGGAACTAGCGGCACAGATACGCAGTATTTT
TRBV18,TRBJ2-5,NA,TRBD1,CASSPAVDRGETQYF,TGTGCCAGCTCACCAGCCGTGGACAGGGGGGAGACCCAGTACTTC
TRBV27,TRBJ1-2,NA,TRBD1,CASSSQGAIDGYTF,TGTGCCAGCTCCTCTCAGGGGGCTATCGATGGCTACACCTTC
TRBV15,TRBJ2-1,many,NA,CATSRDLADYNEQFF,TGTGCCACCAGCAGAGATTTAGCTGATTACAATGAGCAGTTCTTC
TRBV6-6,TRBJ1-2,many,NA,CASSYSLGQRNYGYTF,TGTGCCAGCAGTTACTCTCTAGGACAGCGAAACTATGGCTACACCTTC
TRBV2,TRBJ1-2,few,NA,CASNIFEYGYTF,TGTGCCAGCAATATTTTCGAGTATGGCTACACCTTC
TRBV4-1,TRBJ2-7,NA,TRBD1,CASSQFPGTASYEQYF,TGCGCCAGCAGCCAGTTCCCCGGGACAGCTTCCTACGAGCAGTACTTC
TRBV3-1,TRBJ2-7,many,NA,CASSQTWEQYF,TGTGCCAGCAGCCAGACATGGGAGCAGTACTTC
TRBV7-2,TRBJ2-1,many,NA,CASSLFTPPGLRIGEQFF,TGTGCCAGCAGCCTGTTTACGCCTCCGGGACTCAGGATAGGGGAGCAGTTCTTC
TRBV28,TRBJ2-7,NA,TRBD2,CASSLGSLAGVSSYEQYF,TGTGCCAGCAGTTTAGGTTCACTAGCGGGAGTTTCGTCCTACGAGCAGTACTTC
TRBV6-6,TRBJ1-5,few,NA,CASSPTKLWTQDQPQHF,TGTGCCAGCAGCCCCACCAAACTCTGGACACAGGATCAGCCCCAGCATTTT
TRBV12-3/TRBV12-4,TRBJ1-1,NA,NA,CASTPGEGSTEAFF,TGTGCCAGCACCCCAGGGGAAGGGAGCACTGAAGCTTTCTTT
TRBV7-2,TRBJ1-6,many,NA,CASSPQTDTLGPLHF,TGTGCCAGCAGCCCCCAGACAGACACCCTAGGGCCCCTCCACTTT
TRBV24-1,TRBJ2-1,many,TRBD1,CATSDLRQGDEQFF,TGTGCCACCAGTGATTTAAGACAGGGTGATGAGCAGTTCTTC
TRBV6-7,TRBJ2-7,many,TRBD1,CASSPDRTGGAPYEQYF,TGTGCCAGCAGCCCAGACAGGACAGGGGGCGCCCCCTACGAGCAGTACTTC
TRBV28,TRBJ2-2,few,TRBD1,CASSPRTGRSAVAGELFF,TGTGCCAGCAGTCCCCGGACAGGCCGGTCCGCGGTAGCCGGGGAGCTGTTTTTT
TRBV10-3,TRBJ2-1,NA,NA,CAISESTLEQFF,TGTGCCATCAGTGAGTCCACCCTTGAGCAGTTCTTC
TRBV12-3/TRBV12-4,TRBJ1-4,few,NA,CASRPDRALEKLFF,TGTGCCAGCAGACCGGACAGAGCACTTGAAAAACTGTTTTTT
TRBV2,TRBJ1-2,NA,TRBD1,CASSGSGGARGYTF,TGTGCCAGCAGTGGGTCAGGGGGCGCCCGGGGCTACACCTTC
TRBV2,TRBJ1-4,many,NA,CASSDEGATNEKLFF,TGTGCCAGCAGTGACGAGGGGGCAACTAATGAAAAACTGTTTTTT
TRBV4-2,TRBJ2-2,NA,TRBD1,CASSQEWTGGGELFF,TGTGCCAGCAGCCAGGAATGGACAGGCGGCGGGGAGCTGTTTTTT
TRBV11-2,TRBJ2-7,few,NA,CASSLPNFPNEQYF,TGTGCCAGCAGCTTACCCAATTTCCCTAACGAGCAGTACTTC
TRBV19,TRBJ2-5,NA,TRBD2,CASSIARGTQETQYF,TGTGCCAGTAGTATCGCGCGGGGGACCCAAGAGACCCAGTACTTC
TRBV27,TRBJ2-4,NA,NA,CASSPDDRENIQYF,TGTGCCAGCTCCCCTGATGACAGAGAAAACATTCAGTACTTC
TRBV3-1,TRBJ2-7,few,NA,CASSPQTDLYEQYF,TGTGCCAGCAGCCCCCAGACGGACCTCTACGAGCAGTACTTC
TRBV29-1,TRBJ2-3,NA,NA,CSVEVAGLSTDTQYF,TGCAGCGTTGAAGTGGCGGGACTCAGCACAGATACGCAGTATTTT
TRBV5-4,TRBJ2-1,few,NA,CASSLDGSSYNEQFF,TGTGCCAGCAGCTTGGACGGGAGCTCCTACAATGAGCAGTTCTTC
TRBV4-3,TRBJ2-1,NA,NA,CASSQERTDFWEQFF,TGCGCCAGCAGCCAAGAGAGGACAGACTTTTGGGAGCAGTTCTTC
TRBV12-3/TRBV12-4,TRBJ2-5,many,TRBD1,CASSPGQGQETQYF,TGTGCCAGCAGCCCGGGACAGGGGCAAGAGACCCAGTACTTC
TRBV6-5,TRBJ2-1,few,NA,CASSYGSSYNEQFF,TGTGCCAGCAGTTACGGGAGCTCCTACAATGAGCAGTTCTTC
TRBV12-5,TRBJ2-7,NA,NA,CASCIGSSYEQYF,TGTGCTAGTTGTATTGGGAGCTCCTACGAGCAGTACTTC
TRBV5-6,TRBJ2-2,NA,NA,CASSYQGNTGELFF,TGTGCCAGCAGCTACCAGGGGAACACCGGGGAGCTGTTTTTT
TRBV29-1,TRBJ1-2,few,NA,CSVKGPEGYGYTF,TGCAGCGTGAAGGGCCCAGAAGGCTATGGCTACACCTTC
TRBV13,TRBJ2-7,few,NA,CASSLARVREQYF,TGTGCCAGCAGCTTAGCCCGGGTTCGGGAGCAGTACTTC
TRBV12-3/TRBV12-4,TRBJ2-1,many,TRBD2,CASSLSSGPPEQFF,TGTGCCAGCAGTTTGTCTAGCGGGCCACCTGAGCAGTTCTTC
TRBV20-1,TRBJ1-5,many,NA,CSARDGGAGQPQHF,TGCAGTGCTAGAGATGGTGGGGCCGGGCAGCCCCAGCATTTT